A selection of T cell receptor beta chains follows, all from one sample in a study of shared clonotypes between healthy human individuals. Method: immunoSEQ multiplex PCR; TCRdb's copy keeps in-frame clones and lacks some. The sample lists about 1 million clones, roughly 80% occurring once. The sample taken for sequencing was memory CD4+ T cells sorted from blood. The origin of the receptors is a man younger than 35 in good health. Both conserved end residues are part of each CDR3. Fields, in order: D gene, clone size, J gene, V gene, CDR3 protein, CDR3 DNA. D genes are given only for firm matches. Part of the rows lack a size; the others show once, few, many or a class for expanded clones.

TRBD1	few	TRBJ1-2	TRBV7-3	CASSPGQGTGYTF	TGTGCCAGCAGCCCGGGACAGGGGACCGGCTACACCTTC
TRBD1	.	TRBJ1-5	TRBV6-8	CASSYPNRGLEYSNQPQHF	TGTGCCAGCAGTTACCCTAACAGGGGGCTGGAATATAGCAATCAGCCCCAGCATTTT
.	.	TRBJ2-3	TRBV11-1	CASSLAGQFTDTQYF	TGTGCCAGCAGCTTAGCAGGACAGTTCACAGATACGCAGTATTTT
.	once	TRBJ2-5	TRBV30	CAWSVGQETQYF	TGTGCCTGGAGTGTTGGCCAAGAGACCCAGTACTTC
TRBD1	.	TRBJ2-5	TRBV7-6	CASSSGQTLQETQYF	TGTGCCAGCAGCTCGGGACAGACCCTCCAAGAGACCCAGTACTTC
TRBD2	.	TRBJ2-3	TRBV7-2	CASSLGLAGTDTQYF	TGTGCCAGCAGCTTAGGACTAGCGGGCACAGATACGCAGTATTTT
.	.	TRBJ2-6	TRBV5-6	CASSRIAGANVLTF	TGTGCCAGCAGCCGAATTGCTGGGGCCAACGTCCTGACTTTC
TRBD1	.	TRBJ1-5	TRBV7-8	CASSQMPAGQGAEPQHF	TGTGCCAGCAGCCAAATGCCGGCGGGACAGGGGGCTGAGCCCCAGCATTTT
.	.	TRBJ1-6	TRBV28	CASSLLQVGSPLHF	TGTGCCAGCAGTTTACTCCAGGTTGGTTCACCCCTCCACTTT
.	.	TRBJ1-6	TRBV27	CASSSPSPYNSPLHF	TGTGCCAGCAGTTCGCCGAGCCCCTATAATTCACCCCTCCACTTT
TRBD1	.	TRBJ1-3	TRBV5-6	CASSPDRGSSGNTIYF	TGTGCCAGCAGCCCTGACAGGGGCTCGAGTGGAAACACCATATATTTT
.	.	TRBJ2-7	TRBV2	CASTTGHEQYF	TGTGCCAGCACAACAGGCCACGAGCAGTACTTC
TRBD1	once	TRBJ1-3	TRBV5-1	CASSRTGTGSGNTIYF	TGCGCCAGCAGCAGAACAGGGACAGGGTCTGGAAACACCATATATTTT
TRBD2	.	TRBJ2-3	TRBV18	CASSRLAGTDTQYF	TGTGCCAGCTCCCGACTAGCGGGCACAGATACGCAGTATTTT
TRBD2	few	TRBJ2-1	TRBV6-5	CASSYVAGGLGEQFF	TGTGCCAGCAGTTACGTAGCGGGGGGGCTCGGTGAGCAGTTCTTC
TRBD1	.	TRBJ1-1	TRBV5-1	CASSPRTGGLGTEAFF	TGCGCCAGCAGCCCACGGACAGGGGGCCTGGGAACTGAAGCTTTCTTT
TRBD1	few	TRBJ2-7	TRBV7-2	CASSSHLQGVPNYEQYF	TGTGCCAGCAGCTCACACCTACAGGGGGTCCCCAACTACGAGCAGTACTTC
.	.	TRBJ2-2	TRBV30	CAWNIGEQGNTGELFF	TGTGCCTGGAATATTGGGGAGCAGGGTAACACCGGGGAGCTGTTTTTT
TRBD2	.	TRBJ2-1	TRBV2	CASSILAGEDQFF	TGTGCCAGCAGTATTCTAGCGGGAGAAGATCAGTTCTTC
.	few	TRBJ2-1	TRBV5-4	CASSFSGYNEQFF	TGTGCCAGCAGCTTCTCAGGCTACAATGAGCAGTTCTTC
TRBD1	.	TRBJ1-5	TRBV5-1	CASSPGGPSNQPQHF	TGCGCCAGCAGCCCAGGGGGCCCAAGCAATCAGCCCCAGCATTTT
TRBD2	few	TRBJ2-1	TRBV5-1	CASSTGTSGVNEQFF	TGCGCCAGCAGCACCGGGACTAGCGGGGTCAATGAGCAGTTCTTC
.	.	TRBJ2-7	TRBV28	CASSSSRVSSYEQYF	TGTGCCAGCAGTTCGAGCAGGGTTTCCTCCTACGAGCAGTACTTC
.	.	TRBJ2-5	TRBV6-6	CASSSRVGGTQETQYF	TGTGCCAGCAGTTCACGTGTCGGGGGCACACAAGAGACCCAGTACTTC
TRBD2	.	TRBJ2-1	TRBV15	CATSRGSSGSKENEQFF	TGTGCCACCAGCAGAGGGTCCAGCGGGAGTAAAGAAAATGAGCAGTTCTTC
.	.	TRBJ1-6	TRBV4-3	CASSQESAGGSPLHF	TGCGCCAGCAGCCAAGAATCTGCGGGGGGCTCACCCCTCCACTTT
TRBD1	.	TRBJ1-4	TRBV29-1	CSVRQGGKEKLFF	TGCAGCGTCAGACAGGGAGGTAAAGAAAAACTGTTTTTT
.	.	TRBJ1-3	TRBV14	CASSQAPGNTIYF	TGTGCCAGCAGCCAAGCCCCGGGAAACACCATATATTTT
.	.	TRBJ1-4	TRBV6-1	CASKQALEKLFF	TGTGCCAGCAAACAGGCTCTAGAAAAACTGTTTTTT
TRBD1	.	TRBJ1-2	TRBV5-4	CASSQQGGYGYTF	TGTGCCAGCAGCCAACAGGGGGGCTATGGCTACACCTTC
.	.	TRBJ1-5	TRBV28	CASSPVGPQHF	TGTGCCAGCAGCCCCGTTGGCCCCCAGCATTTT
.	few	TRBJ1-5	TRBV19	CASSYREDNQPQHF	TGTGCCAGTAGTTACAGGGAGGATAATCAGCCCCAGCATTTT
.	.	TRBJ1-5	TRBV28	CASIGSIINQPQHF	TGTGCCAGCATCGGCAGTATCATCAATCAGCCCCAGCATTTT
TRBD2	many	TRBJ2-1	TRBV7-9	CASSLRAGGRDEQFF	TGTGCCAGCAGCTTACGAGCGGGGGGGCGTGATGAGCAGTTCTTC
.	.	TRBJ2-5	TRBV2	CASSQNWGRIFQETQYF	TGTGCCAGCAGCCAAAACTGGGGACGGATCTTCCAAGAGACCCAGTACTTC
TRBD1	.	TRBJ1-3	TRBV5-1	CASTPTGGGSGNTIYF	TGCGCCAGCACCCCGACAGGGGGAGGTTCTGGAAACACCATATATTTT
.	.	TRBJ1-2	TRBV28	CASSLVQRSNGYTF	TGTGCCAGCAGTTTAGTACAACGAAGTAATGGCTACACCTTC
TRBD1	.	TRBJ1-2	TRBV10-3	CAISESPSRDSYGYTF	TGTGCCATCAGTGAGTCCCCAAGCCGGGACAGCTATGGCTACACCTTC
TRBD2	once	TRBJ2-1	TRBV30	CAWNEGLAKREQFF	TGTGCCTGGAACGAAGGACTAGCCAAAAGGGAGCAGTTCTTC
.	.	TRBJ1-5	TRBV19	CASSMTGSDQPQHF	TGTGCCAGTAGTATGACGGGTTCCGATCAGCCCCAGCATTTT
TRBD1	once	TRBJ2-5	TRBV5-6	CASSPGITGAETQYF	TGTGCCAGCAGCCCGGGCATTACAGGGGCAGAGACCCAGTACTTC
TRBD1	.	TRBJ2-7	TRBV6-5	CASSPQTGASYEQYF	TGTGCCAGCAGCCCTCAAACAGGGGCCTCCTACGAGCAGTACTTC
.	.	TRBJ1-2	TRBV11-2	CASSFGQDYGYTF	TGTGCCAGCAGCTTCGGTCAGGACTATGGCTACACCTTC
.	.	TRBJ1-6	TRBV30	CACCWSSPLHF	TGTGCCTGTTGCTGGAGTTCACCCCTCCACTTT
.	.	TRBJ2-2	TRBV28	CASIGSFWTANTGELFF	TGTGCCAGCATAGGAAGCTTTTGGACAGCTAACACCGGGGAGCTGTTTTTT
.	few	TRBJ1-1	TRBV7-2	CASSLGSAGMNTEAFF	TGTGCCAGCAGCTTAGGATCTGCAGGGATGAACACTGAAGCTTTCTTT
.	.	TRBJ1-2	TRBV30	CACHSRDTYGYTF	TGTGCCTGCCACTCCCGGGACACCTATGGCTACACCTTC
.	.	TRBJ1-2	TRBV27	CASTSAGVPYGYTF	TGTGCCAGCACCTCAGCGGGGGTTCCCTATGGCTACACCTTC
TRBD2	.	TRBJ2-7	TRBV13	CASSLGSGSSYEQYF	TGTGCCAGCAGCTTAGGAAGCGGGAGCTCCTACGAGCAGTACTTC
TRBD1	.	TRBJ1-1	TRBV10-3	CAISNAGTGGAEAFF	TGTGCCATCAGCAACGCCGGGACAGGGGGTGCTGAAGCTTTCTTT
TRBD2	few	TRBJ2-2	TRBV5-1	CASSSPTGTTNTGELFF	TGCGCCAGCAGCTCCCCTACCGGGACTACAAACACCGGGGAGCTGTTTTTT
TRBD1	.	TRBJ2-2	TRBV5-1	CASSPGTANTGELFF	TGCGCCAGCAGCCCCGGGACAGCCAACACCGGGGAGCTGTTTTTT
.	.	TRBJ2-3	TRBV15	CATSRDRSRDTQYF	TGTGCCACCAGCAGAGATCGGAGTCGGGATACGCAGTATTTT
.	.	TRBJ1-5	TRBV5-6	CASSLNSGNQPQHF	TGTGCCAGCAGCTTGAACAGCGGCAATCAGCCCCAGCATTTT
.	.	TRBJ1-4	TRBV30	CAWSVPRITNEKLFF	TGTGCCTGGAGTGTACCAAGAATAACTAATGAAAAACTGTTTTTT
.	.	TRBJ1-1	TRBV10-3	CATRGAQGRSRGTEAFF	TGTGCCACCCGCGGTGCACAGGGACGCTCAAGGGGGACTGAAGCTTTCTTT
.	.	TRBJ2-1	TRBV7-2	CASSPAWNNEQFF	TGTGCCAGCAGCCCGGCCTGGAACAATGAGCAGTTCTTC
.	.	TRBJ2-5	TRBV5-6	CASSLWSVGLQETQYF	TGTGCCAGCAGCTTGTGGTCGGTGGGGCTCCAAGAGACCCAGTACTTC
TRBD1	.	TRBJ2-2	TRBV5-1	CASSLGQGSIGELFF	TGCGCCAGCAGCTTGGGACAGGGTAGTATCGGGGAGCTGTTTTTT
.	.	TRBJ2-1	TRBV5-1	CASSPGRFRGSYNEQFF	TGCGCCAGCAGCCCCGGGCGGTTTCGTGGTTCCTACAATGAGCAGTTCTTC